This T cell receptor beta chain derives from a study of control samples from healthy donors and cancer patients. This CDR3 is 17 amino acids long. Losses at the gene ends were 1 base for V and 2 bases for J; bases not matched to a gene: 4. Germline V lookup: CDR1 SGHNT, CDR2 YYREEE (reference sequence). Clones were sequenced by immunoSEQ multiplex PCR, and TCRdb holds only the in-frame ones, with some missing. This table has roughly 59,000 clones, roughly 90% appearing once. V is TRBV5-4 and J is TRBJ2-4, with 12 bases that match TRBD1. What was sequenced was PBMCs. The source of this sequence is a man in his forties or fifties with colorectal cancer. The CDR3 nucleotides read TGTGCCAGCAGCTTGCCGGGACAGGGGGCGTCCAAAAACATTCAGTACTTC. Translating gives CASSLPGQGASKNIQYF.